Listed here is a single T cell receptor beta chain. A much larger clone lies a single base off, so this may be a read error. This CDR3 spans 15 amino acids. J gave up 3 bases and V 5 bases, and 11 bases lay outside the gene matches. Germline V gene lookup returns CDR1 SGHRS and CDR2 YFSETQ. The sample belongs to a study of Graves' ophthalmopathy and Graves' hyperthyroidism. The wider study: Sampling took place at initial diagnosis, with peripheral blood obtained before any treatment.

TCR beta CDR3 regions were amplified from RNA transcripts. First-round RT-PCR used HTBI primers; second-round multiplex PCR followed. TCRdb called the multiplex PCR reads again in MiXCR, with one record for every CDR3 protein. The profile shows 600,000 to 950,000 distinct CDR3 sequences, approximately 40% of them singletons. The specimen was peripheral blood. The TCR sequence derives from an adult man with Graves' ophthalmopathy. The rearrangement joins TRBV5-1 to TRBJ2-7; 7 bases line up with TRBD2. CDR3 sequence (DNA): TGCGCCAGCAGTTCGCGGGGGAGATACGGCTACGAGCAGTACTTC. This codes for CASSSRGRYGYEQYF.